This T cell receptor (beta chain) was obtained from a study of T cells in Graves' hyperthyroidism and ophthalmopathy. Remarks on this clonotype: As yet, its antigen is unknown.

Graves' hyperthyroidism showing no ophthalmopathy progression within 18 months was considered stable. Newly diagnosed hyperthyroidism, duration under 2 months, in patients aged 18 to 65. The diagnoses drew upon clinical symptoms, serum thyroxine and TRAb, thyroid ultrasound and orbital computed tomography. The CDR3 sequence is 11 residues long. Germline-derived CDR1 and CDR2 are SGDLS and YYNGEE. Trimming shortened V by 3 bases and J by 8 bases, and 6 bases separated the two germline ends. Study-level findings and limits: Model predictions of ophthalmopathy came a median approximately 6.2 months before onset.

RNA transcripts provided the source from which TCR beta CDR3 regions were amplified. A set of HTBI primers served as the primers for a first-round RT-PCR of the TCR CDR3. TCRdb re-derived calls from the multiplex PCR reads in MiXCR, one entry per CDR3 protein. The data show roughly 570,000 distinct CDR3 sequences, about a sixth seen once. Specimen: blood. The J gene is TRBJ2-1, the V gene TRBV9, with D unclear. This sequence was found in a woman in her twenties or thirties with Graves' hyperthyroidism. For the CDR3, the DNA is TGTGCCAGCAGCGCGTTCGATGAGCAGTTCTTC. The encoded protein is CASSAFDEQFF.